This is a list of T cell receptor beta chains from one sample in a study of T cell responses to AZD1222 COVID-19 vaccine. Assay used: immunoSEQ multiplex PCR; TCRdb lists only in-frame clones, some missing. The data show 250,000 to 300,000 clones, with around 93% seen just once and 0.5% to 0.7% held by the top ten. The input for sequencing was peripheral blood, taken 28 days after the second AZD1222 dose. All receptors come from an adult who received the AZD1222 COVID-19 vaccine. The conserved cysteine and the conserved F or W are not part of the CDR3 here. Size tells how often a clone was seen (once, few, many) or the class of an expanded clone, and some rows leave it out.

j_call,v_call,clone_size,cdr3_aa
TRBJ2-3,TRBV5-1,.,ASSSRGGANTDTQY
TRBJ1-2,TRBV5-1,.,ASRPGQQEGNT
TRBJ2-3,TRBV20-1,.,SASWAGGPSSTDTQY
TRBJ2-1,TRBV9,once,ASSYGLAEPNEQF
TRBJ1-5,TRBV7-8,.,ASSFATDYSNQPQH
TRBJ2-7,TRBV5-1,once,ASSLEEGAQQY
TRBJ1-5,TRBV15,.,ATTRTHNQPQH
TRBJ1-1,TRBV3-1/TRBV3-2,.,ASSQDHSRHTEAF
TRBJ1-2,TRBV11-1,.,ASSSYRGGYT
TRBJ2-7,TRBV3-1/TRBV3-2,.,ASSQALVGAYEQY